This T cell receptor beta chain emerged from a study of T cell responses to AZD1222 COVID-19 vaccine. Overall study: Pooled together were second doses at about 4 or about 12 weeks.

The data were produced by immunoSEQ multiplex PCR, yet TCRdb's version contains in-frame clones alone and is incomplete. The sample consists of over 150,000 clones, roughly 90% of them appearing once. Here the sequenced sample was peripheral blood, taken on day 0 of AZD1222 vaccination. The source is an adult in good health.

CDR3 in amino acids: CSVERGLAGLQETQYF. As DNA, the CDR3 is TGCAGCGTTGAGAGGGGACTAGCGGGACTCCAAGAGACCCAGTACTTC. This chain uses TRBV29-1 with TRBJ2-5; 13 bases align to TRBD2. Germline V gene lookup returns CDR1 SQVTM and CDR2 ANQGSEA. V shed 3 bases and J 1 base; nucleotides not matched to a gene: 5. CDR3 length: 16 residues.